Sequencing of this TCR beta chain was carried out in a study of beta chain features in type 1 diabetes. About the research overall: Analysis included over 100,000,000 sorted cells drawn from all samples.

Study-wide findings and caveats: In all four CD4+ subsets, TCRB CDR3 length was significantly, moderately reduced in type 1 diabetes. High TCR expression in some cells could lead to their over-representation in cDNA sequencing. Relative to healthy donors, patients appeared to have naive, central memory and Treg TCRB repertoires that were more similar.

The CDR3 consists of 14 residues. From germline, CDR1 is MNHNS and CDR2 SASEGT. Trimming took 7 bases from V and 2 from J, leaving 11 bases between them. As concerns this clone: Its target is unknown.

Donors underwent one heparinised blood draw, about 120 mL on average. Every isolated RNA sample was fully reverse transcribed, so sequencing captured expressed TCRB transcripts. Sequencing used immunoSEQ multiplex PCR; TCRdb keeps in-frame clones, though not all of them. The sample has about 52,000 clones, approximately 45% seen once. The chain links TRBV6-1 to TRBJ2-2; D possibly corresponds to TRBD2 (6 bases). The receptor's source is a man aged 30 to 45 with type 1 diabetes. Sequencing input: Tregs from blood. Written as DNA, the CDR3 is TGTGCCAGCATGTTACTAGCCAACACCGGGGAGCTGTTTTTT. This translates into CASMLLANTGELFF.